These 21 T cell receptor beta chains originate from one sample sequenced in a study of cytomegalovirus exposure and HLA in healthy donors. PCR amplification relied on 60 Vbeta primers (plus 13 Jbeta primers). Generated by immunoSEQ multiplex PCR, the TCRdb table keeps only in-frame clones and is missing some. In the table there are 95,000 to 150,000 clones, around three quarters of which are singletons. Sequencing used PBMCs. The receptors derive from a middle-aged woman in good health and CMV-seronegative.

The rearrangement links TRBV28 to TRBJ2-1; D remains unclear. The germline gives CDR1 MDHEN, CDR2 SYDVKM. V was pared by 6 bases and J by 0 bases, with 6 bases between. This CDR3 has 13 residues. The CDR3, as DNA: TGTGCCAGCAGCCAGGACTCCTACAATGAGCAGTTCTTC. Translating it yields CASSQDSYNEQFF.

This clone occurred a few times. The chain has TRBV4-3 and TRBJ2-7; 7 bases line up with TRBD2. This CDR3 region has 16 residues. The V and J ends lost 0 bases and 2 bases, in that order; junction bases with no gene match: 7. Germline lookup yields CDR1 LGHNA and CDR2 YSLEER. CDR3 residues: CASSQDREASTYEQYF. The CDR3 nucleotides read TGCGCCAGCAGCCAAGACCGGGAGGCCTCTACCTACGAGCAGTACTTC.

V and J are TRBV5-6 and TRBJ2-7, with TRBD2 matching 10 bases. Looked up from germline, CDR1 is SGHDT and CDR2 is YYEEEE. The CDR3 extends over 15 amino acids. V trimming: 4 bases; J trimming: 3 bases; junction bases outside the gene matches: 7. CDR3 DNA: TGTGCCAGCAGCAGAAGGACTAGCGGAGGCTACGAGCAGTACTTC. Its translation is CASSRRTSGGYEQYF.

The chain has TRBV27 and TRBJ2-5, with 9 nucleotides matching TRBD2. V was pared by 2 bases and J by 5 bases, with 3 bases of the junction left unmatched. CDR3 size: 14 residues. Germline CDR1 MNHEY, CDR2 SMNVEV (reference sequence). CDR3 loop: CASSLGGRGETQYF. The CDR3 DNA sequence: TGTGCCAGCAGTTTAGGCGGGAGGGGGGAGACCCAGTACTTC.

The chain recombines TRBV28 with TRBJ1-2, with a tentative D call TRBD1 (6 bases). Germline CDR1 and CDR2: MDHEN and SYDVKM. The length of the CDR3 is 14 residues. V lost 3 bases to trimming and J lost 4 bases, with 12 bases between them. This chain's CDR3 is CASSFPGEGYGYTF. For the CDR3, the DNA is TGTGCCAGCAGTTTTCCAGGGGAAGGCTATGGCTACACCTTC.

The gene calls are TRBV28 and TRBJ2-7; D is unclear. The CDR3 covers 16 residues. Germline V gene data show CDR1 as MDHEN and CDR2 as SYDVKM. The ends were cut back, 3 bases at V and 4 bases at J, with 19 bases in the middle. In DNA, the CDR3 is TGTGCCAGCAGTTTTTTTGGATATCGAGGCAGTTACGAGCAGTACTTC. As protein: CASSFFGYRGSYEQYF.

This clone showed up just once. The chain combines TRBV29-1 with TRBJ2-6; D is possibly TRBD2 (5 bases). Trimming took 6 bases from V and 4 from J, leaving 7 bases between them. Germline V gene data show CDR1 as SQVTM and CDR2 as ANQGSEA. This CDR3 has 12 amino acids. CDR3 amino acids: CSVGAGANVLTF. Written as DNA, the CDR3 is TGCAGCGTGGGAGCCGGGGCCAACGTCCTGACTTTC.

The chain joins TRBV11-2 to TRBJ1-2; possible D gene TRBD1, 6 bases. V was pared by 3 bases and J by 4 bases, with 15 bases between. This CDR3 has 15 residues. The germline V gene has CDR1 SGHAT and CDR2 FQNNGV. This chain's CDR3 is CASSFTDSPSYGYTF. The CDR3 bases are TGTGCCAGCAGCTTCACGGACAGCCCCTCCTATGGCTACACCTTC.

The chain uses TRBV28 and TRBJ1-5, with 12 positions matching TRBD1. The V and J ends lost 6 bases and 7 bases, in that order; junction bases with no gene match: 4. The CDR3 totals 14 residues. Per germline, CDR1 MDHEN and CDR2 SYDVKM. CDR3 DNA: TGTGCCAGCAGGGGACAGGGGGCGGGGCAGCCCCAGCATTTT. Its protein product is CASRGQGAGQPQHF.

The CDR3 nucleotides read TGTGCCAGCAGCTCGGGACTAGCGGGAGCCGGGGAGCTGTTTTTT. Protein sequence: CASSSGLAGAGELFF. This sequence joins TRBV7-3 and TRBJ2-2; 14 bases map to TRBD2. V lost 4 bases and J lost 6; bases outside the gene matches: 1. The germline CDR1 and CDR2 sequences are SGHTA and FQGTGA. The CDR3 is made up of 15 amino acids. Looking up the rest from reference TRBV7-3 and TRBJ2-2 gives the full variable domain: GAGVSQTPSNKVTEKGKYVELRCDPISGHTALYWYRQSLGQGPEFLIYFQGTGAADDSGLPNDRFFAVRPEGSVSTLKIQRTERGDSAVYLCASSSGLAGAGELFFGEGSRLTVL.

The rearrangement joins TRBV5-1 to TRBJ2-7, with D maybe TRBD2 (6 bases). The V gene lost 4 bases and the J gene lost 3 bases, with 20 bases spanning the gap. The CDR3 totals 16 residues. Germline V gene lookup returns CDR1 SGHRS and CDR2 YFSETQ. The CDR3 loop reads CASSLATGTGLYEQYF. The CDR3 region has the DNA TGCGCCAGCAGCCTGGCGACGGGGACGGGACTCTACGAGCAGTACTTC.

This clone was seen a handful of times. The chain carries TRBV7-2 and TRBJ1-6; D might be TRBD1 (5 bases). CDR1 SGHTA and CDR2 FQGNSA come from the germline V gene. V was cut by 4 bases and J by 8 bases, with 9 bases left in between. The CDR3 sequence is 13 residues long. In DNA form, the CDR3 reads TGTGCCAGCAGCTGGGCCAGGGATTCACCCCTCCACTTT. Amino acids: CASSWARDSPLHF.

This sequence joins TRBV5-4 and TRBJ1-2; D call uncertain. Germline V gene data show CDR1 as SGHNT and CDR2 as YYREEE (reference sequence). The V and J ends lost 3 bases and 0 bases respectively, with 18 bases between them. CDR3 length: 17 residues. Here the CDR3 reads CASSSRSGFRANYGYTF. The CDR3 DNA reads as TGTGCCAGCAGCTCCCGATCGGGATTTAGAGCTAACTATGGCTACACCTTC.

This sequence joins TRBV7-8 and TRBJ2-1, with 8 nucleotides matching TRBD2. The CDR3 extends over 15 amino acids. The junction had 6 bases not matched to a gene; V was cut back by 8 bases and J by 0 bases. CDR1 is SGHVS and CDR2 is FQNEAQ in the germline V gene. The DNA for the CDR3 is TGTGCCAGCGGAGAGCGGGAGAGCTCCTACAATGAGCAGTTCTTC. This gives the protein CASGERESSYNEQFF.

The chain links TRBV10-3 to TRBJ2-5; 8 nucleotides match TRBD1. This CDR3 contains 14 residues. The trim removed 1 base at V and 3 bases at J, leaving 1 base unmatched. Germline V gene sequence: CDR1 ENHRY, CDR2 SYGVKD. CDR3 in amino acids: CAISEYRGEETQYF. CDR3 DNA sequence: TGTGCCATCAGTGAGTACAGGGGGGAAGAGACCCAGTACTTC.

V and J are TRBV6-6 and TRBJ2-7; 12 bases match TRBD2. Germline CDR1 and CDR2: MNHNY and SVGAGI (reference sequence). The CDR3 contains 16 residues. Unmatched junction bases numbered 8, after V lost 5 bases and J lost 3 bases. The DNA of the CDR3 is TGTGCCAGCAGTCTTCCGGGACTAGCGGGTATCTACGAGCAGTACTTC. It codes for CASSLPGLAGIYEQYF.

The chain carries TRBV29-1 and TRBJ1-1, with 10 bases matching TRBD1. Trimming cost V 7 bases and J 4 bases; bases outside gene matches: 3. The germline V gene has CDR1 SQVTM and CDR2 ANQGSEA. The CDR3 spans 12 residues. The CDR3 coding sequence is TGCAGCGGACAGGGGGCGAGCACTGAAGCTTTCTTT. This sequence encodes CSGQGASTEAFF.

This clone was observed a handful of times. The CDR3 sequence is CASSQTGGGSVNTEAFF. CDR3 DNA: TGTGCCAGCTCACAAACCGGCGGGGGCAGTGTGAACACTGAAGCTTTCTTT. This chain links TRBV18 with TRBJ1-1; possible D gene TRBD1, 6 bases. Trimming left V 4 bases short and J 0 bases short, with 18 bases between. CDR1 and CDR2 (germline): KGHSH, LQKENI. The CDR3 extends over 17 amino acids. The whole variable domain, filled in from reference TRBV18 and TRBJ1-1, reads NAGVMQNPRHLVRRRGQEARLRCSPMKGHSHVYWYRQLPEEGLKFMVYLQKENIIDESGMPKERFSAEFPKEGPSILRIQQVVRGDSAAYFCASSQTGGGSVNTEAFFGQGTRLTVV.

As DNA, the CDR3 is TGTGCCACCGAGGCCCAAAAAAGCGGGAGCTACGAGCAGTACTTC. Its protein product is CATEAQKSGSYEQYF. The V gene is TRBV6-1, the J gene TRBJ2-7, with 8 positions matching TRBD2. This CDR3 spans 15 amino acids. V dropped 10 bases and J dropped 3; count of bases not matched to a gene: 14. Germline V gene lookup returns CDR1 MNHNS and CDR2 SASEGT.

About this clone itself: The sample contains more than one DNA sequence encoding this CDR3. The V gene is TRBV18, the J gene TRBJ1-1; TRBD1 might be the D (5 bases). This CDR3 contains 13 residues. The germline V and J ends were trimmed by 3 bases and 1 base, with 6 bases remaining between them. Germline V gives CDR1 KGHSH, CDR2 LQKENI. The CDR3 reads CASSPTGNTEAFF. The CDR3 bases are TGTGCCAGCTCACCCACAGGGAACACTGAAGCTTTCTTT.

The chain has TRBV7-9 and TRBJ2-5; possibly TRBD1 for D (5 bases). The ends were cut back, 1 base at V and 2 bases at J, with 11 bases in the middle. Germline V lookup: CDR1 SEHNR, CDR2 FQNEAQ (reference sequence). The CDR3 extends over 15 amino acids. The CDR3 nucleotides are TGTGCCAGCAGCTTAGGAACAGGCTTTCAAGAGACCCAGTACTTC. As protein: CASSLGTGFQETQYF.